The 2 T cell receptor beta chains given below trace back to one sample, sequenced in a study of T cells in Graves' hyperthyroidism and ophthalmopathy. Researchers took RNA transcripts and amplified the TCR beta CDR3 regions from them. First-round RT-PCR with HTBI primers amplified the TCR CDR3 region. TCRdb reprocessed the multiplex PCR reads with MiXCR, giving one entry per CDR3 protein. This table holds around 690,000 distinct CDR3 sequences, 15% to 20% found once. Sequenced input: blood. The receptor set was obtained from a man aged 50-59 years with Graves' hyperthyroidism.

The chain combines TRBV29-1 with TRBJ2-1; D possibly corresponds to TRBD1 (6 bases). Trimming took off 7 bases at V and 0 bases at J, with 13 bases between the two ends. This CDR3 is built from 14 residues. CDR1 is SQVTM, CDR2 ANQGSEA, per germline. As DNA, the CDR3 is TGCAGCGCAACGACAGGTGGCTCCTACAATGAGCAGTTCTTC. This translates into CSATTGGSYNEQFF.

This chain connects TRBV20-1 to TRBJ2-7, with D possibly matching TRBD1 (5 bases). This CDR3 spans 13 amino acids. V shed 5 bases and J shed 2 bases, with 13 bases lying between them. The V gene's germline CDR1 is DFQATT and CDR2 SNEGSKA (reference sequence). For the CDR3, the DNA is TGCAGTGCTCGGACACTGGATCCCTACGAGCAGTACTTC. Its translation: CSARTLDPYEQYF.